A single sample gave rise to the 26 T cell receptor beta chains below, sequenced in a study of CD8+ T cells in alopecia areata. Treatment described: oral pan-JAK inhibitor, 5-10 mg twice daily. Reverse transcribed after extraction, RNA yielded cDNA as the sequencing template. The data were produced by immunoSEQ multiplex PCR, yet TCRdb's version contains in-frame clones alone and is incomplete. Of 200,000 to 250,000 clones in the sample, about three fifths are singletons; the top ten hold about 4%. The sequenced sample was CD4+ T cells sorted from blood, obtained at week 4, from a patient treated with tofacitinib. The receptors here all came from a human donor with alopecia areata.

This clone was counted once. The chain recombines TRBV4-3 with TRBJ2-5; the match to TRBD1 covers 7 bases. Trimming took 0 bases from V and 1 from J; bases not matched to a gene: 14. The CDR3 runs 19 residues. Germline-derived CDR1 and CDR2 are LGHNA and YSLEER. CDR3: CASSQDLLGTGAIQETQYF. The CDR3, as DNA: TGCGCCAGCAGCCAAGATCTTTTGGGAACAGGGGCGATCCAAGAGACCCAGTACTTC.

The rearrangement joins TRBV27 to TRBJ1-5, with a possible D match to TRBD1 (5 bases). Per the germline V gene, CDR1 is MNHEY and CDR2 is SMNVEV (reference sequence). The V gene lost 3 bases and the J gene lost 5 bases, with 11 bases spanning the gap. The CDR3 spans 14 residues. The CDR3 coding sequence is TGTGCCAGCAGTTTCACAGCGGGGGATCAGCCCCAGCATTTT. Its protein is CASSFTAGDQPQHF.

V usage is TRBV7-9 and J usage is TRBJ1-1, with D hard to call. Trimming took off 5 bases at V and 3 bases at J, with 10 bases between the two ends. Germline V gives CDR1 SEHNR, CDR2 FQNEAQ (reference sequence). CDR3 length: 13 amino acids. The chain's CDR3 is CASSRPPHTEAFF. CDR3 sequence (DNA): TGTGCCAGCAGCCGACCCCCCCACACTGAAGCTTTCTTT.

The genes are TRBV6-5 and TRBJ2-7; 10 bases are a match to TRBD2. The CDR3 extends over 15 amino acids. Germline CDR1 reads MNHEY; CDR2 reads SVGAGI. The ends lost 4 bases at V and 2 bases at J; junction bases unmatched: 5. For the CDR3, the DNA is TGTGCCAGCAGTTCCCCAAGCGGGGGGGCCTACGAGCAGTACTTC. Translated: CASSSPSGGAYEQYF.

V is TRBV29-1 and J is TRBJ1-1; no reliable D call. This CDR3 comprises 13 residues. The germline V gene encodes CDR1 SQVTM and CDR2 ANQGSEA. Trimming left V 4 bases short and J 0 bases short, with 9 bases between. CDR3 residues: CSVASRLNTEAFF. The CDR3 DNA reads as TGCAGCGTTGCTAGCCGTCTGAACACTGAAGCTTTCTTT.

This chain uses TRBV5-1 with TRBJ2-1; D is undetermined. V shed 0 bases and J shed 5 bases, with 6 bases lying between them. The CDR3 runs to 13 residues. Germline V gives CDR1 SGHRS, CDR2 YFSETQ. The CDR3 DNA follows: TGCGCCAGCAGCTTGGCACTCCACAATGAGCAGTTCTTC. Translation gives CASSLALHNEQFF.

The chain employs TRBV29-1 and TRBJ2-7; TRBD1 agrees at 10 bases. The CDR3 extends over 13 amino acids. Losses at the gene ends were 7 bases for V and 6 bases for J; bases not matched to a gene: 9. Germline loops: CDR1 SQVTM, CDR2 ANQGSEA. The DNA for the CDR3 is TGCAGCGCCGGGACAGGGGTTGAAGTCGAGCAGTACTTC. Translation: CSAGTGVEVEQYF.

The CDR3 region is CASSLDRERGEQYF. DNA of the CDR3: TGTGCCAGCAGCTTAGATCGAGAAAGGGGCGAGCAGTACTTC. The gene calls are TRBV11-2 and TRBJ2-7; D is possibly TRBD1 (5 bases). The CDR3 runs 14 residues. V shed 0 bases and J shed 6 bases, with 12 bases lying between them. Germline V gene lookup returns CDR1 SGHAT and CDR2 FQNNGV.

J is TRBJ2-2 and V is TRBV11-2, with D hard to call. The length of the CDR3 is 13 residues. Between the trimmed V and J ends, which lost 7 bases and 1 base, there was a span of 7 bases. Germline assignment: CDR1 SGHAT and CDR2 FQNNGV. In DNA, the CDR3 is TGTGCCAGCAACCAACTGAACACCGGGGAGCTGTTTTTT. Translation: CASNQLNTGELFF. The variable domain in full, completed from reference TRBV11-2 and TRBJ2-2, reads EAGVAQSPRYKIIEKRQSVAFWCNPISGHATLYWYQQILGQGPKLLIQFQNNGVVDDSQLPKDRFSAERLKGVDSTLKIQPAKLEDSAVYLCASNQLNTGELFFGEGSRLTVL.

Details on this clone: The sample has other DNA sequences that encode this CDR3 too. The chain recombines TRBV7-2 with TRBJ2-5; 7 positions match TRBD2. Germline V gene sequence: CDR1 SGHTA, CDR2 FQGNSA. Trimming cost V 5 bases and J 1 base; bases outside gene matches: 4. The CDR3 has 14 residues. The CDR3 DNA sequence: TGTGCCAGCAGCCTAGGCGGGAGCCAAGAGACCCAGTACTTC. Translation: CASSLGGSQETQYF.

J is TRBJ2-7 and V is TRBV7-2; 8 bases are a match to TRBD1. The CDR3 covers 14 residues. Looked up from germline, CDR1 is SGHTA and CDR2 is FQGNSA. The V and J ends lost 5 bases and 4 bases, in that order; junction bases with no gene match: 7. CDR3 bases: TGTGCCAGCAGCCTCTGGACAGGGAAGTACGAGCAGTACTTC. Translating gives CASSLWTGKYEQYF.

This chain connects TRBV30 to TRBJ2-3, with unresolved D. The germline V gene has CDR1 GTSNPN and CDR2 SVGIG (reference sequence). With 0 bases removed from V and 10 bases from J, the gap between germline ends came to 14 bases. This CDR3 spans 13 amino acids. For the CDR3, the DNA is TGTGCCTGGAGTGTTTTACGGGCTGAGGCGCAGTATTTT. Translation gives CAWSVLRAEAQYF.

This sequence joins TRBV6-5 and TRBJ2-3; 7 bases line up with TRBD2. Per germline, CDR1 MNHEY and CDR2 SVGAGI. J gave up 5 bases and V 3 bases, and 8 bases lay outside the gene matches. The CDR3 covers 15 residues. The CDR3 loop is CASSYVQAGRDTQYF. The CDR3 DNA reads as TGTGCCAGCAGTTATGTCCAAGCGGGGAGAGATACGCAGTATTTT.

On this clone: Possible read error: a much larger clone is one base away. Within the sample, other DNA sequences also encode this same CDR3. The chain carries TRBV7-8 and TRBJ1-2; a weak D match, TRBD1 (6 bases). This CDR3 is 13 amino acids long. In germline, CDR1 is SGHVS, CDR2 FQNEAQ. The V end was cut by 4 bases, the J end by 2 bases, with 8 bases between. This chain's CDR3 is CASSSGQNYGYTF. CDR3 DNA sequence: TGTGCCAGCAGCTCCGGACAGAACTATGGCTACACCTTC.

The chain joins TRBV9 to TRBJ1-2; 12 bases agree with TRBD1. Unmatched junction bases numbered 7, after V lost 3 bases and J lost 4 bases. The CDR3 is made up of 16 amino acids. CDR1 and CDR2 from the germline V gene are SGDLS and YYNGEE. CDR3 nucleotide sequence: TGTGCCAGCAGCGAGACAGGGACAGGGGGCTCCTATGGCTACACCTTC. Translating gives CASSETGTGGSYGYTF.

This clone was picked up a small number of times. This sample includes further DNA sequences coding for the same CDR3. V usage is TRBV7-9 and J usage is TRBJ1-6, with a possible D match to TRBD1 (6 bases). This CDR3 spans 13 amino acids. The V gene's germline CDR1 is SEHNR and CDR2 FQNEAQ (reference sequence). Trimming stripped 2 bases from V and 7 bases from J, with 6 bases between. For the CDR3, the DNA is TGTGCCAGCAGCTTACAGGGGAATTCACCCCTCCACTTT. Its translation: CASSLQGNSPLHF. The full variable domain, with the rest looked up from reference TRBV7-9 and TRBJ1-6, is DTGVSQNPRHKITKRGQNVTFRCDPISEHNRLYWYRQTLGQGPEFLTYFQNEAQLEKSRLLSDRFSAERPKGSFSTLEIQRTEQGDSAMYLCASSLQGNSPLHFGNGTRLTVT.

The CDR3 is CASSFAVSYEQYF. CDR3 in DNA: TGTGCCAGCAGCTTTGCAGTCTCCTACGAGCAGTACTTC. This chain joins TRBV7-8 and TRBJ2-7; no reliable D call. Germline lookup yields CDR1 SGHVS and CDR2 FQNEAQ. V lost 3 bases and J 0 bases, leaving 6 bases between the germline ends. The CDR3 spans 13 residues.

The chain has TRBV10-3 and TRBJ1-5; D uncertain. The CDR3 contains 14 residues. Trimming removed 5 bases from V and 2 bases from J, with 10 bases in between. Germline CDR1 is ENHRY and CDR2 is SYGVKD. The CDR3 DNA sequence: TGTGCCATCAGTCCCGTGGCAGGCAATCAGCCCCAGCATTTT. Its translation is CAISPVAGNQPQHF.

The chain carries TRBV29-1 and TRBJ1-6, with 9 bases identical to TRBD1. The J segment lost 7 bases and the V segment lost 7 bases, leaving 2 bases of the junction unmatched. The germline CDR1 and CDR2 sequences are SQVTM and ANQGSEA. This CDR3 region has 12 residues. Here the CDR3 DNA reads TGCAGCGGGGGACAGGGAAATTCACCCCTCCACTTT. Translated, it gives CSGGQGNSPLHF.

The chain links TRBV30 to TRBJ1-2; D gene ambiguous. V was trimmed by 3 bases and J by 0 bases, leaving 8 bases between them. The CDR3 is made up of 13 amino acids. From germline, CDR1 is GTSNPN and CDR2 SVGIG (reference sequence). CDR3 protein: CAWSPDANYGYTF. The CDR3 DNA reads as TGTGCCTGGAGCCCAGACGCTAACTATGGCTACACCTTC.

There are a few counts of this clone. The V and J genes are TRBV6-1 and TRBJ2-5; D remains ambiguous. CDR1 and CDR2 (germline): MNHNS, SASEGT. There are 15 residues in the CDR3. Trimming left V 1 base short and J 6 bases short, with 15 bases between. The CDR3 DNA follows: TGTGCCAGCAGTGAAGGGAACCTATGGTCGAAGACCCAGTACTTC. Encoded protein: CASSEGNLWSKTQYF.

This chain connects TRBV18 to TRBJ2-2; 8 bases align to TRBD1. The CDR3 has 16 amino acids. Germline CDR1 and CDR2: KGHSH and LQKENI. The trim removed 3 bases at V and 0 bases at J, leaving 3 bases unmatched. The CDR3 DNA sequence: TGTGCCAGCTCACCCAGGGGACAGGCGAACACCGGGGAGCTGTTTTTT. Its translation is CASSPRGQANTGELFF.

CDR3 nucleotides: TGCAGCGTTGGAAACGCAGATACGCAGTATTTT. This encodes CSVGNADTQYF. The chain has TRBV29-1 and TRBJ2-3; D remains ambiguous. The germline CDR1 and CDR2 sequences are SQVTM and ANQGSEA. V lost 4 bases to trimming and J lost 4 bases, with 6 bases between them. The CDR3 is 11 residues long.

The rearrangement joins TRBV4-1 to TRBJ1-6; D gene uncertain. CDR1 and CDR2 (germline): MGHRA, YSYEKL. The CDR3 consists of 13 residues. Trimming took 1 base from V and 10 from J, leaving 8 bases between them. CDR3: CASSQGMRSPLHF. CDR3 nucleotide sequence: TGCGCCAGCAGCCAAGGAATGAGGTCACCCCTCCACTTT.

The genes are TRBV4-1 and TRBJ1-4; 7 positions agree with TRBD1. The germline gives CDR1 MGHRA, CDR2 YSYEKL. J was trimmed by 2 bases and V by 4 bases; bases with no gene match: 4. The length of the CDR3 is 15 residues. CDR3 DNA: TGCGCCAGCAGCCCCCTCAGGGGGACTAATGAAAAACTGTTTTTT. It yields the protein CASSPLRGTNEKLFF.

The chain is built from TRBV30 and TRBJ1-4; 9 nucleotides agree with TRBD1. CDR3 length: 15 residues. Germline lookup yields CDR1 GTSNPN and CDR2 SVGIG (reference sequence). Trimming removed 3 bases from V and 3 bases from J; junction bases left unmatched: 5. For the CDR3, the DNA is TGTGCCTGGAGCTGGGGACAGGGCGCTAATGAAAAACTGTTTTTT. Protein: CAWSWGQGANEKLFF. Full variable domain (remainder filled in from reference TRBV30 and TRBJ1-4): SQTIHQWPATLVQPVGSPLSLECTVEGTSNPNLYWYRQAAGRGLQLLFYSVGIGQISSEVPQNLSASRPQDRQFILSSKKLLLSDSGFYLCAWSWGQGANEKLFFGSGTQLSVL.